Listed below are T cell receptor beta chains from one sample, sequenced in a study of blood T cell repertoires in COVID-19. Libraries were prepared by immunoSEQ multiplex PCR; TCRdb keeps only in-frame clonotypes and omits some of them. This sample has tens of thousands of clones, with 81% found just once. Input material: peripheral blood. The receptors derive from a man older than 75 with acute or convalescent COVID-19. The CDR3 runs from the conserved cysteine through the conserved F or W. A D gene is named only where the DNA matches it firmly. Expanded clones are given a class, and other clones once, few, many or no size at all.

j_gene	abundance	v_gene	d_gene	CDR3nt	CDR3aa
TRBJ1-2	few	TRBV6-5	.	TGTGCCAGCAGCCCACGGGACACCCCGGCTGAAAGCTTC	CASSPRDTPAESF
TRBJ1-3	.	TRBV30	.	TGTGCCTGGAGTGTAGGGGGGGGCTCTGGAAACACCATATATTTT	CAWSVGGGSGNTIYF
TRBJ1-5	.	TRBV6-1	TRBD1	TGTGCCAGCAGTGGCAGAAGACAGGGAAGCAATCAGCCCCAGCATTTT	CASSGRRQGSNQPQHF
TRBJ2-7	many	TRBV3-1/TRBV3-2	TRBD2	TGTGCCAGCAGCCAGACTAGCGGGAGCTCCTACGAGCAGTACTTC	CASSQTSGSSYEQYF
TRBJ2-3	.	TRBV11-2	TRBD1	TGTGCCAGCAGCCGAGGGACAGGGCTAGATACGCAGTATTTT	CASSRGTGLDTQYF
TRBJ2-4	.	TRBV28	.	TGTGCCAGCAGTTATCCTCAGGGCGGCAGATTAAACATTCAGTACTTC	CASSYPQGGRLNIQYF
TRBJ1-3	.	TRBV10-2	TRBD1	TGCGCCAGCAGTGCCGGGACAGCTGCCTCTGGAAACACCATATATTTT	CASSAGTAASGNTIYF
TRBJ1-2	.	TRBV29-1	.	TGCAGCTCCTCAGTGGGGCAGTTCGACTATGGCTACACCTTC	CSSSVGQFDYGYTF
TRBJ1-6	.	TRBV12-3/TRBV12-4	TRBD1	TGTGCCAGCAGGGGGACAGATTATTCACCCCTCCACTTT	CASRGTDYSPLHF
TRBJ2-1	.	TRBV5-4	.	TGTGCCAGCAGCTTGGGGGGAGTGACGGGTGAGCAGTTCTTC	CASSLGGVTGEQFF
TRBJ2-7	once	TRBV5-4	TRBD1	TGTGCCAGCAGCTTGGGCCAGGGGGCCTACGAGCAGTACTTC	CASSLGQGAYEQYF
TRBJ1-1	.	TRBV18	.	TGTGCCAGCTCAGAACAGGGAAGGGGCGCTGAAGCTTTCTTT	CASSEQGRGAEAFF
TRBJ2-3	.	TRBV29-1	TRBD1	TGCAGCGTCGTGACAGGGGCCGGCAGGGTTTTT	CSVVTGAGRVF
TRBJ1-4	.	TRBV6-1	TRBD1	TGTGCCAGCAGTGAAATGAGGGGGCGAGGTAATGAAAAACTGTTTTTT	CASSEMRGRGNEKLFF
TRBJ2-1	.	TRBV27	TRBD1	TGTGCCAGCAGCCCCTGGGACAGGGTAAATGAGCAGTTCTTC	CASSPWDRVNEQFF
TRBJ2-2	.	TRBV24-1	.	TGTGCCACCATGCGGAACACCGGGGAGCTGTTTTTT	CATMRNTGELFF
TRBJ1-1	.	TRBV6-5	.	TGTGCCAGCAGACCGCCCAGGGGCCGGGTCTCTGAAGCTTTCTTT	CASRPPRGRVSEAFF
TRBJ1-1	.	TRBV3-1/TRBV3-2	.	TGTGCCAGCAGCCTCGGTTTGAACACTGAAGCTTTCTTT	CASSLGLNTEAFF
TRBJ2-5	.	TRBV6-2/TRBV6-3	TRBD2	TGTGCCAGCAGTCTAGCGGGAGCAGTGACCCAGTACTTC	CASSLAGAVTQYF
TRBJ2-1	.	TRBV27	TRBD2	TGTGCCAGCAGTTTAAAGCGGGAGGGAAAACGGTTCTTC	CASSLKREGKRFF
TRBJ2-7	.	TRBV5-1	TRBD2	TGCGCCAGCAGCTTCGGACTAGCAGCCGAGCAGTACTTC	CASSFGLAAEQYF
TRBJ2-7	.	TRBV5-1	TRBD1	TGCGCCAGCGCCGGGACAGGGACTGAGGAGCAGTACTTC	CASAGTGTEEQYF
TRBJ2-5	.	TRBV18	TRBD1	TGTGCCAGCTCACCAGTAACAGGGGGGTCCGGAACCCAGTACTTC	CASSPVTGGSGTQYF
TRBJ1-5	.	TRBV27	.	TGTGCCAGCAGGAGTTTAGGTGCGGATTATAGCAATCAGCCCCAGCATTTT	CASRSLGADYSNQPQHF
TRBJ2-1	.	TRBV18	.	TGTGCCAGCTCACCACGGGGGCCCGATGAGCAGTTCTTC	CASSPRGPDEQFF
TRBJ1-5	.	TRBV5-8	TRBD1	TGTGCCAGCAGCTCCGGACAGGGACCTAGCAATCAGCCCCAGCATTTT	CASSSGQGPSNQPQHF
TRBJ2-2	.	TRBV5-1	TRBD2	TGCGCCAGCAGCTTGGTACCTAGCGGGAGCACCGGGGAGCTGTTTTTT	CASSLVPSGSTGELFF
TRBJ2-3	.	TRBV3-1/TRBV3-2	TRBD1	TGTGCCAGCAGCCGGACAGGGATTGGGGATACGCAGTATTTT	CASSRTGIGDTQYF
TRBJ2-7	.	TRBV27	.	TGTGCCAGCAGTTTATCGACTGTCTCCTACGAGCAGTACTTC	CASSLSTVSYEQYF
TRBJ2-2	.	TRBV18	.	TGTGCCAGCTCACCACGACTACAGGGAACCGGGGAGCTGTTTTTT	CASSPRLQGTGELFF
TRBJ2-1	.	TRBV10-1	TRBD2	TGCGCCAGCACCCCGGGGGGCTCCTACAATGAGCAGTTCTTC	CASTPGGSYNEQFF
TRBJ1-2	.	TRBV5-1	.	TGCGCCAGCAGCTTGGCCCCCGGGAGCTCGGGAGGCTACACCTTC	CASSLAPGSSGGYTF
TRBJ2-2	.	TRBV27	TRBD1	TGTGCCAGCAGGGGACAGGGGAGGGGCGGGGAGCTGTTTTTT	CASRGQGRGGELFF
TRBJ1-2	.	TRBV28	TRBD1	TGTGCCAGCAGTCCGACAGGGGGCGGCTATGGCTACACCTTC	CASSPTGGGYGYTF
TRBJ1-1	.	TRBV28	.	TGTGCCAGCATCGTCCAGACTGAAGCTTTCTTT	CASIVQTEAFF
TRBJ2-7	once	TRBV18	TRBD1	TGTGCCAGCAAACCCGACAGGGTCTCCTACGAGCAGTACTTC	CASKPDRVSYEQYF
TRBJ2-3	.	TRBV7-9	TRBD2	TGTGCCAGCAGCTTAGGGGCGGGAGGGAGGACAGATACGCAGTATTTT	CASSLGAGGRTDTQYF
TRBJ2-1	.	TRBV6-2/TRBV6-3	.	TGTGCCAGCAGTTACGTGGCAAAATACAATGAGCAGTTCTTC	CASSYVAKYNEQFF
TRBJ1-5	once	TRBV18	TRBD1	TGTGCCAGCTCACCAGCCGGGACAGGGGACAATCAGCCCCAGCATTTT	CASSPAGTGDNQPQHF
TRBJ2-2	.	TRBV7-9	.	TGTGCCAGCAGCTTGTGGGCCAGCCCGAACACCGGGGAGCTGTTTTTT	CASSLWASPNTGELFF
TRBJ2-5	.	TRBV11-3	TRBD2	TGTGCCAGCAGCTTAGGACTAGCGGGTGAAGGCGAGACCCAGTACTTC	CASSLGLAGEGETQYF
TRBJ1-3	.	TRBV5-1	.	TGCGCCAGCAGCTTGGACAGGGCTGGAAACACCATATATTTT	CASSLDRAGNTIYF
TRBJ2-6	once	TRBV4-2	.	TGTGCCAGCAGCCGCAGACAGCCGCAGGCGTCTGGGGCCAACGTCCTGACTTTC	CASSRRQPQASGANVLTF
TRBJ2-3	.	TRBV2	TRBD1	TGTGCCAGCAGTATCCAGGGGGAGATGGATACGCAGTATTTT	CASSIQGEMDTQYF
TRBJ1-4	.	TRBV28	TRBD1	TGTGCCAGCAGCTACACCGGGACAGGGATTTCAGCTAATGAAAAACTGTTTTTT	CASSYTGTGISANEKLFF
TRBJ1-2	.	TRBV5-6	.	TGTGCCAGCAGCCCGGGTCGGGGGGCCGGGGGCTACACCTTC	CASSPGRGAGGYTF
TRBJ2-1	.	TRBV27	TRBD1	TGTGCCAGCAGTTACAGGGGTCGTAATGAGCAGTTCTTC	CASSYRGRNEQFF
TRBJ2-7	.	TRBV21-1	.	TGTGCCAGCAGCAAAGGGGAGGGGCGGCGGGAGGGCCCCTACGAGCAGTACTTC	CASSKGEGRREGPYEQYF